The 11 T cell receptor beta chains below all came from one sample that was sequenced in a study of blood T cell repertoires in COVID-19. Libraries were prepared by immunoSEQ multiplex PCR; TCRdb keeps only in-frame clonotypes and omits some of them. Of approximately 270,000 clones in the sample, about 91% were seen once. Specimen: PBMCs or T cells enriched from blood (not recorded which). Source of these receptors: a man in his forties who had been exposed to COVID-19.

A word on this clone: A junction boundary mismatches the germline segment, possibly from a read error. The V call is TRBV7-6, the J call TRBJ2-7; TRBD2 matches 7 bases. This CDR3 spans 16 amino acids. Germline CDR1 and CDR2: SGHVS and FNYEAQ. This CDR3 reads CASSLVSGDYSYEQYF. The CDR3 DNA reads as TGTGCTAGCAGCTTAGTCAGCGGGGATTACTCCTACGAGCAGTACTTC.

Only a few counts were recorded for this clone. This chain joins TRBV5-1 and TRBJ2-7; the match to TRBD2 covers 15 bases. Germline V gives CDR1 SGHRS, CDR2 YFSETQ. The CDR3 extends over 15 amino acids. The J segment lost 7 bases and the V segment lost 4 bases, leaving 6 bases of the junction unmatched. CDR3 in DNA: TGCGCCAGCAGCCCGAGGACTAGCGGGAGGGTTGAGCAGTACTTC. Protein: CASSPRTSGRVEQYF. The whole variable domain, remainder taken from reference TRBV5-1 and TRBJ2-7, is KAGVTQTPRYLIKTRGQQVTLSCSPISGHRSVSWYQQTPGQGLQFLFEYFSETQRNKGNFPGRFSGRQFSNSRSEMNVSTLELGDSALYLCASSPRTSGRVEQYFGPGTRLTVT.

The rearrangement links TRBV29-1 to TRBJ1-2, with TRBD1 matching 7 bases. The germline gives CDR1 SQVTM, CDR2 ANQGSEA. CDR3 length equals 13 residues. V trimming: 4 bases; J trimming: 4 bases; junction bases outside the gene matches: 6. The CDR3 region has the DNA TGCAGCGTTGTAACTGCAGGGGGCTATGGCTACACCTTC. Protein sequence: CSVVTAGGYGYTF. The full variable domain, completed using reference TRBV29-1 and TRBJ1-2, is SAVISQKPSRDICQRGTSLTIQCQVDSQVTMMFWYRQQPGQSLTLIATANQGSEATYESGFVIDKFPISRPNLTFSTLTVSNMSPEDSSIYLCSVVTAGGYGYTFGSGTRLTVV.

J is TRBJ1-1 and V is TRBV7-6; tentatively, D is TRBD1 (5 bases). V was shortened by 1 base and J by 6 bases, with 15 bases between the two germline ends. The length of the CDR3 is 15 residues. The germline V gene has CDR1 SGHVS and CDR2 FNYEAQ. CDR3 in DNA: TGTGCCAGCAGCTTAGGCGGGGGGTTTATGGCTGAAGCTTTCTTT. Protein: CASSLGGGFMAEAFF.

This sequence joins TRBV11-2 and TRBJ1-6, with TRBD1 as a possible D gene (5 bases). The CDR3 has 14 residues. The V gene's germline CDR1 is SGHAT and CDR2 FQNNGV. Deletions cut 1 base from V and 8 bases from J, with 9 bases between. CDR3 sequence: CASSLAGPYSPLHF. CDR3 nucleotides: TGTGCCAGCAGCTTAGCAGGGCCATATTCACCCCTCCACTTT. Complete variable domain (other parts from reference TRBV11-2 and TRBJ1-6): EAGVAQSPRYKIIEKRQSVAFWCNPISGHATLYWYQQILGQGPKLLIQFQNNGVVDDSQLPKDRFSAERLKGVDSTLKIQPAKLEDSAVYLCASSLAGPYSPLHFGNGTRLTVT.

The chain links TRBV15 to TRBJ2-1; 8 bases map to TRBD2. The CDR3 covers 14 residues. Trimming removed 9 bases from V and 1 base from J; junction bases left unmatched: 5. Germline CDR1 reads LNHNV; CDR2 reads YYDKDF (reference sequence). The CDR3 region has the DNA TGTGCCACACTAGCGGTAGATTCCTACAATGAGCAGTTCTTC. Its translation is CATLAVDSYNEQFF.

A single count supports this clone. The CDR3 sequence is CASSFGTRGASVYEQYF. The CDR3 DNA reads as TGTGCCAGCAGCTTCGGGACTAGGGGTGCGTCGGTTTACGAGCAGTACTTC. The genes are TRBV3-1 (or the pseudogene TRBV3-2) and TRBJ2-7, with 8 positions matching TRBD2. J was trimmed by 4 bases and V by 5 bases; bases with no gene match: 16. Germline V gene data show CDR1 as LGHDT and CDR2 as YNNKEL (reference sequence). The length of the CDR3 is 17 residues.

This clone was seen a single time. The chain uses TRBV6-1 and TRBJ2-2; D not resolved. The CDR3 totals 15 residues. The germline V and J ends were trimmed by 2 bases and 0 bases, with 7 bases remaining between them. The germline CDR1 and CDR2 sequences are MNHNS and SASEGT. The CDR3 spells CASSESRANTGELFF. The CDR3 region has the DNA TGTGCCAGCAGTGAATCCCGGGCGAACACCGGGGAGCTGTTTTTT.

This clone was counted only a few times. V is TRBV28 and J is TRBJ2-2, with D possibly TRBD2 on 5 matching bases. Per germline, CDR1 MDHEN and CDR2 SYDVKM. The CDR3 runs 18 residues. Trimming pared 5 bases from V and 6 bases from J, leaving 25 bases between. The CDR3 reads CASSPWGEPEVLPGELFF. CDR3 DNA sequence: TGTGCCAGCAGTCCCTGGGGAGAGCCCGAGGTTCTCCCCGGGGAGCTGTTTTTT.

This clone has just one count. This rearrangement joins TRBV30 to TRBJ1-2, with D unclear. The ends were cut back, 8 bases at V and 4 bases at J, with 14 bases in the middle. This CDR3 comprises 12 residues. CDR1 is GTSNPN and CDR2 is SVGIG in the germline V gene (reference sequence). The CDR3: CALKTGIYGYTF. The CDR3 DNA reads as TGTGCCCTAAAGACGGGGATCTATGGCTACACCTTC.

This clone has more than one count but fewer than ten. The chain recombines TRBV20-1 with TRBJ1-4; D is unclear. V was clipped by 5 bases and J by 5 bases, with 6 bases between them. This CDR3 spans 11 amino acids. Germline loops: CDR1 DFQATT, CDR2 SNEGSKA (reference sequence). For the CDR3, the DNA is TGCAGTGCTTTACAAAATGAAAAACTGTTTTTT. The encoded protein is CSALQNEKLFF.